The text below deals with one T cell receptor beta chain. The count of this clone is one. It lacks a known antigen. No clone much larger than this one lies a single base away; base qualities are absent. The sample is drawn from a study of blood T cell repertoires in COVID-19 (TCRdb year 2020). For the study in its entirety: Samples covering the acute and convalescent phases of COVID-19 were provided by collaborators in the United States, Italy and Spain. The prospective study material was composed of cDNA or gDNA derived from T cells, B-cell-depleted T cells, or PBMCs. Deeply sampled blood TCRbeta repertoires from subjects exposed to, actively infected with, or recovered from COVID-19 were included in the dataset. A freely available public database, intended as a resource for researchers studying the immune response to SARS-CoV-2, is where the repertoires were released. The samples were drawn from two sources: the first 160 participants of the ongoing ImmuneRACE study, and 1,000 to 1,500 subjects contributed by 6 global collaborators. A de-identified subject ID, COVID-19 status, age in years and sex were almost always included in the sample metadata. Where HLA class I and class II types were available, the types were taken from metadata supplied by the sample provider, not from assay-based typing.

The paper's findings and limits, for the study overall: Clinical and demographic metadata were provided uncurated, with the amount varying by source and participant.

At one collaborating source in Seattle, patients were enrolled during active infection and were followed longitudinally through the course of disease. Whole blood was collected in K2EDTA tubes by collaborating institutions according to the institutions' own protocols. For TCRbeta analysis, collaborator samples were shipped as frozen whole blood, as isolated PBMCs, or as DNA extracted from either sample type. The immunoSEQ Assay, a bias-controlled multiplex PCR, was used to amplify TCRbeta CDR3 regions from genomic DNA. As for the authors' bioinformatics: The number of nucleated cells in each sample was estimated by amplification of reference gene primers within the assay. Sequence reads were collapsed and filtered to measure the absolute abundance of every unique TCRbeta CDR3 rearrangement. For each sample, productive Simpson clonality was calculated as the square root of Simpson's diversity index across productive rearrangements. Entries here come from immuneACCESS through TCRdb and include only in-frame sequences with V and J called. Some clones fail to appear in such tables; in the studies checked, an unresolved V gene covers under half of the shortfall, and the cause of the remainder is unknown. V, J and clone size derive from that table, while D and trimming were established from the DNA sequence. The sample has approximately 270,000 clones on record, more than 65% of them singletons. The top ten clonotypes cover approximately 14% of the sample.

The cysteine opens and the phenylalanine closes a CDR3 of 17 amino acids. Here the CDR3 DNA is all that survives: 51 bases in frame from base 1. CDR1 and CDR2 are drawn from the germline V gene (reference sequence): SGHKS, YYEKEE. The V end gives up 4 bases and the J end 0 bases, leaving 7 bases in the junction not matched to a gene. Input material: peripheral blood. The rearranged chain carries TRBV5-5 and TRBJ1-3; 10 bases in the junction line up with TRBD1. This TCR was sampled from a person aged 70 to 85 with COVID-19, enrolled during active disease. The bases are TGTGCCAGCAGCCTATACGGACAGGGGGTCTCTGGAAACACCATATATTTT. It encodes CASSLYGQGVSGNTIYF.